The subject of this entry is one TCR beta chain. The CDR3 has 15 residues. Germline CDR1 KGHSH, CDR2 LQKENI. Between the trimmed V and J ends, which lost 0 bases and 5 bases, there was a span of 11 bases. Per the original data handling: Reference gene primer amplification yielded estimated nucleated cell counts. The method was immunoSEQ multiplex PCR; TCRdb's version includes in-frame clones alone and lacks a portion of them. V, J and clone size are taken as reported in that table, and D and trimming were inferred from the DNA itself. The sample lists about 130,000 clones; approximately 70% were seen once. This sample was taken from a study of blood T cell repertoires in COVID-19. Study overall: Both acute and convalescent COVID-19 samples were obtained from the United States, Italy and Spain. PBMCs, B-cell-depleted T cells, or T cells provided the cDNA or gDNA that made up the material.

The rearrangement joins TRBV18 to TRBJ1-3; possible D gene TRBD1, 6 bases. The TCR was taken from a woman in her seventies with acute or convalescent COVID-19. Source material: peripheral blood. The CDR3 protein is CASSPPSGERNTIYF. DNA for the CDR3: TGTGCCAGCTCACCACCGTCAGGGGAGAGAAACACCATATATTTT.